The 9 T cell receptor beta chains below were found in one sample sequenced in a study of tumor-infiltrating lymphocytes in oesophageal squamous cell carcinoma. TCRdb reanalysed the PCR reads using MiXCR and keeps one entry per CDR3 protein. The table shows about 24,000 distinct CDR3 sequences, with roughly 35% occurring only once. Input material: esophageal tumor tissue. The receptors derive from a male donor with esophageal squamous cell carcinoma.

The sample holds many counts of this clonotype. A read error is possible here, since a much larger clone lies one base away. J is TRBJ2-7 and V is TRBV10-3, with D maybe TRBD2 (6 bases). CDR3 length: 14 residues. CDR1 and CDR2 from the germline V gene are ENHRY and SYGVKD. V was trimmed by 4 bases and J by 7 bases, leaving 17 bases between them. The CDR3 bases are TGTGCCATCAGTGGGGGGGAGTGGGGAGGTGAGCAGTACTTC. Protein: CAISGGEWGGEQYF.

V is TRBV3-2 and J is TRBJ1-5; TRBD1 is the table's D call, not checked against the DNA. TRBV3-2 is a documented pseudogene. The CDR3 totals 16 residues. CDR3 nucleotides: TGTGCCAGCAGTTATGGGACAGGGGGCGCGGGTCAGCCCCAGCATTTT. Translating gives CASSYGTGGAGQPQHF.

This clonotype is classed as medium-sized. This may be a read error: a much more frequent sequence differs by one nucleotide. The rearrangement joins TRBV6-1 to TRBJ2-1; TRBD1 aligns across 7 bases. The tail of the sequence fits TRBJ2-7 better, so the J call may be wrong. The germline V gene encodes CDR1 MNHNS and CDR2 SASEGT. The CDR3 is 14 amino acids. The CDR3 region is CASSTGSSYNEQYF. CDR3 nucleotides: TGTGCCAGCTCGACAGGGAGCTCCTACAATGAGCAGTACTTC.

A note on this clonotype: Since no conserved phenylalanine or tryptophan closes the CDR3, a read error is the likely cause. The DNA is left out, because the CDR3 cannot be placed on it with certainty; the CDR3 is given as TCRdb lists it. This chain uses TRBV6-1 with TRBJ2-6; TRBD2 was called by the table and not checked on the DNA. The CDR3 is 15 amino acids long, termini counted. Germline CDR1 MNHNS, CDR2 SASEGT. CDR3 protein: CASSPTSGPYEQYFG.

The genes are TRBV7-6 and TRBJ2-5, with 10 bases matching TRBD2. The CDR3 sequence is 16 residues long. CDR1 SGHVS and CDR2 FNYEAQ come from the germline V gene. The V and J ends lost 5 bases and 11 bases, in that order; junction bases with no gene match: 17. CDR3 nucleotide sequence: TGTGCCAGCAGCCCCGGACTAGCGGACAAATACAATGAGCAGTACTTC. It yields the protein CASSPGLADKYNEQYF.

The chain has TRBV6-2 or TRBV6-3 and TRBJ2-3; 12 bases map to TRBD2. This CDR3 contains 15 residues. Germline V CDR1 and CDR2: MNHEY, SVGEGT. V was pared by 6 bases and J by 3 bases, with 4 bases of the junction left unmatched. The CDR3 DNA follows: TGTGCCAGCAGATGGACTAGCGGGAATACAGATACGCAGTATTTT. Translating gives CASRWTSGNTDTQYF.

This clonotype was seen only a few times. The rearrangement uses TRBV7-6 and TRBJ2-7; D is possibly TRBD2 (6 bases). The DNA end lines up better with TRBJ2-5; the J call may be wrong. The CDR3 extends over 13 amino acids. In germline, CDR1 is SGHVS, CDR2 FNYEAQ. The CDR3 loop is CASSPDYQETQYF. The DNA of the CDR3 is TGTGCCAGCAGCCCGGACTATCAAGAGACCCAGTACTTC.

Concerning this clonotype itself: A read error may be the cause here, since a much bigger clone is one base away. The V and J genes are TRBV6-8 and TRBJ1-1, with 8 bases identical to TRBD1. Trimming removed 5 bases from V and 6 bases from J; junction bases left unmatched: 11. The length of the CDR3 is 15 residues. Looked up from germline, CDR1 is MNHGY and CDR2 is SAAAGT. The CDR3 region is CASSGQGAQRAEAFF. The CDR3, as DNA: TGTGCCAGCAGTGGTCAGGGGGCGCAGCGGGCTGAAGCTTTCTTT.

This clonotype was detected a few times. This may be a read error, as it is one base from a much larger clone. The chain couples TRBV5-3 to TRBJ2-1, with 9 positions matching TRBD1. TRBV5-3 is assigned to the ORF class and has an uncertain function. J lost 10 bases, V lost 8 bases, and 13 bases had no gene match. The CDR3 loop spans 14 amino acids. The CDR3 region is CASSVPGQGYEQFF. The CDR3 nucleotides read TGTGCCAGCAGCGTCCCGGGACAGGGCTACGAGCAGTTCTTC.